A selection of T cell receptor beta chains follows, all from one sample in a study of T cell responses to AZD1222 COVID-19 vaccine. Only in-frame clones appear in the TCRdb table, and some are missing; sequencing was by immunoSEQ multiplex PCR. Here the sample spans 90,000 to 110,000 clones, about nine tenths being singletons. Sample: peripheral blood, taken on day 0 of AZD1222 vaccination. All receptors derive from an adult in good health. Both conserved end residues are part of each CDR3. A D gene is named only where the DNA matches it firmly. Only part of the rows carry a size: once, few, many, or a class if the clone is expanded.

>NA|TRBJ1-1|TRBV11-2|NA
CASSPGLLVGINTEAFF
TGTGCCAGCAGCCCAGGGCTTTTGGTGGGGATCAACACTGAAGCTTTCTTT
>TRBD1|TRBJ1-2|TRBV15|NA
CATSRDTETGTADTF
TGTGCCACCAGCAGAGATACGGAAACCGGGACAGCGGACACCTTC
>TRBD2|TRBJ2-1|TRBV29-1|NA
CSAEGGGQGTSGISNEQFF
TGCAGCGCCGAGGGAGGGGGCCAAGGGACTAGCGGGATATCAAATGAGCAGTTCTTC
>TRBD2|TRBJ2-3|TRBV11-2|NA
CASSGWTSGGAYVENTQYF
TGTGCCAGCAGCGGATGGACTAGCGGGGGGGCGTATGTGGAAAATACGCAGTATTTT
>NA|TRBJ2-3|TRBV19|NA
CASSIPGPSTDTQYF
TGTGCCAGTAGTATACCGGGCCCCAGCACAGATACGCAGTATTTT
>NA|TRBJ1-2|TRBV11-2|NA
CASSLMPGNGYTF
TGTGCCAGCAGCTTAATGCCAGGAAATGGCTACACCTTC
>NA|TRBJ1-5|TRBV20-1|NA
CSASDLRRGSNQPQHF
TGCAGTGCTAGTGACCTGCGCCGGGGTAGCAATCAGCCCCAGCATTTT
>TRBD2|TRBJ2-7|TRBV27|NA
CASSLTASGSYEQYF
TGTGCCAGCAGTTTAACGGCTAGCGGGAGTTACGAGCAGTACTTC
>NA|TRBJ2-7|TRBV7-9|few
CASSGGRRRGEQYF
TGTGCCAGCAGCGGAGGGAGACGCAGGGGGGAACAGTACTTC
>NA|TRBJ2-3|TRBV7-3|NA
CASSPGGGPTDTQYF
TGTGCCAGCAGCCCCGGGGGCGGGCCTACAGATACGCAGTATTTT
>NA|TRBJ1-5|TRBV18|NA
CASSPDTGAQPQHF
TGTGCCAGCTCACCAGATACGGGGGCACAGCCCCAGCATTTT
>NA|TRBJ1-5|TRBV28|NA
CASRVGANNQPQHF
TGTGCCAGCAGGGTCGGAGCTAACAATCAGCCCCAGCATTTT
>TRBD2|TRBJ2-7|TRBV5-4|NA
CASSPIAGGPYEQYF
TGTGCCAGCAGCCCGATAGCGGGAGGGCCCTACGAGCAGTACTTC
>TRBD1|TRBJ1-1|TRBV7-9|NA
CASSPYTGDYTEAFF
TGTGCCAGCAGCCCCTACACAGGGGACTACACTGAAGCTTTCTTT
>TRBD1|TRBJ2-3|TRBV19|NA
CASNRGFSDTQYF
TGTGCCAGTAACAGGGGGTTCTCAGATACGCAGTATTTT
>TRBD1|TRBJ2-2|TRBV28|NA
CASSRTGGRTGELFF
TGTGCCAGCAGTCGGACAGGGGGAAGAACCGGGGAGCTGTTTTTT
>NA|TRBJ2-3|TRBV5-1|NA
CASSLTSRGTDTQYF
TGCGCCAGCAGCCTTACTAGTAGGGGCACAGATACGCAGTATTTT
>NA|TRBJ2-2|TRBV30|NA
CAWSVLRTGELFF
TGTGCCTGGAGTGTATTGAGAACCGGGGAGCTGTTTTTT
>NA|TRBJ2-7|TRBV6-1|NA
CASTQGGEQYF
TGTGCCAGCACCCAAGGGGGAGAGCAGTACTTC